The rows below give T cell receptor beta chains drawn from one sample of a study of response to subunit inactivated influenza vaccine. TCRdb called the RT-PCR reads again in MiXCR, with one record for every CDR3 protein. The sample records approximately 310,000 distinct CDR3 sequences, just over 20% being singletons. Material: PBMCs from blood, obtained about 19 months after vaccination. These receptors originate from a man in his fifties or sixties who received an inactivated influenza vaccine. The CDR3 runs from the conserved cysteine through the conserved F or W.

CDR3: CASSLAMDREQFF; V: TRBV12-3/TRBV12-4; J: TRBJ2-1
CDR3: CASSFDGDTEAFF; V: TRBV5-1; J: TRBJ1-1
CDR3: CASSFKGAEQYF; V: TRBV7-9; J: TRBJ2-7
CDR3: CASSLKVGGTGELFF; V: TRBV28; J: TRBJ2-2
CDR3: CASSPGTSGVTTQYF; V: TRBV3-1; J: TRBJ2-3
CDR3: CASSSLANEQYF; V: TRBV7-2; J: TRBJ2-7
CDR3: CASSLQGWVEQYF; V: TRBV5-4; J: TRBJ2-7
CDR3: CATSSLGQGDTEAFF; V: TRBV15; J: TRBJ1-1
CDR3: CASSLGGQINYGYTF; V: TRBV7-2; J: TRBJ1-2
CDR3: CASSLRQSNSPLHF; V: TRBV7-2; J: TRBJ1-6